This T cell receptor beta chain was recovered during a study of blood T cell repertoires in COVID-19. The overall study: Collection of acute and convalescent COVID-19 samples took place in the United States, Italy and Spain. T cells, B-cell-depleted T cells, or PBMCs provided the cDNA or gDNA that served as material.

This clone was observed a single time. Deletions cut 0 bases from V and 9 bases from J, with 10 bases between. Germline-derived CDR1 and CDR2 are SGHDT and YYEEEE. This CDR3 region has 12 residues. Measured with immunoSEQ multiplex PCR; TCRdb has only the in-frame clones, and not every one. The sample includes about 240,000 clones, 86% of them seen just once. Enrolment of Seattle patients took place during active infection, and they were followed longitudinally. Material: peripheral blood. This receptor was identified in a woman aged 45-59 years with COVID-19, enrolled during active disease. J is TRBJ2-7 and V is TRBV5-6, with D perhaps TRBD1 (5 bases). The CDR3 protein is CASSLDRRGQYF. The DNA of the CDR3 is TGTGCCAGCAGCTTGGACAGGAGAGGGCAGTACTTC.